The 27 T cell receptor beta chains presented below share a single source sample, sequenced in a study of T cells in Graves' hyperthyroidism and ophthalmopathy. The source material, RNA transcripts, was used to amplify TCR beta CDR3 regions. The study used the HTBI primer set for a first-round RT-PCR of the TCR CDR3. TCRdb used MiXCR to reprocess the multiplex PCR reads, holding one entry per CDR3 protein. This sample has 600,000 to 650,000 distinct CDR3 sequences, with around 15% found just once. Source material: blood. These receptors were obtained from a woman under 40 with Graves' hyperthyroidism.

There are many counts of this clonotype. This sequence joins TRBV5-1 and TRBJ2-1; 10 bases align to TRBD1. The CDR3 has 13 residues. Germline CDR1 is SGHRS and CDR2 is YFSETQ. V shed 4 bases and J 8 bases; nucleotides not matched to a gene: 3. CDR3 nucleotides: TGCGCCAGCAGCCACGACAGGGGGCATGAGCAGTTCTTC. Translated: CASSHDRGHEQFF.

The rearrangement links TRBV11-2 to TRBJ1-5; tentative D call: TRBD1 (5 bases). Germline values: CDR1 SGHAT, CDR2 FQNNGV. The CDR3 consists of 14 residues. The germline V and J ends were trimmed by 4 bases and 5 bases, with 12 bases remaining between them. CDR3 in DNA: TGTGCCAGCAGCTGGGACCCCGGCGATCAGCCCCAGCATTTT. Translated: CASSWDPGDQPQHF.

The table lists this clonotype with a few counts. The chain carries TRBV19 and TRBJ2-2; D is uncertain. CDR3 length equals 15 residues. In germline, CDR1 is LNHDA, CDR2 SQIVND (reference sequence). Between the trimmed V and J ends, which lost 2 bases and 10 bases, there was a span of 17 bases. The CDR3 sequence: CASSIRERLNLELFF. The CDR3 DNA reads as TGTGCCAGTAGTATAAGAGAAAGACTCAATCTGGAGCTGTTTTTT.

Many counts were recorded for this clonotype. V usage is TRBV6-2 or TRBV6-3 and J usage is TRBJ2-7; 10 bases are shared with TRBD2. Losses at the gene ends were 0 bases for V and 5 bases for J; bases not matched to a gene: 4. The germline V gene encodes CDR1 MNHEY and CDR2 SVGEGT. CDR3 length equals 15 residues. CDR3 bases: TGTGCCAGCAGTTACTCGGCTAGCGGGAGCCACGAGCAGTACTTC. Translating gives CASSYSASGSHEQYF.

This clonotype was counted once. The chain employs TRBV24-1 and TRBJ2-1; no definite D call. Germline CDR1 is KGHDR and CDR2 is SFDVKD. Trimming removed 7 bases at V and 8 bases at J, with 8 bases between. The CDR3 is 11 residues long. CDR3 nucleotides: TGTGCCACCAGGGGGATTGATGAGCAGTTCTTC. This translates into CATRGIDEQFF.

This clonotype was seen many times. The J gene is TRBJ1-1, the V gene TRBV11-2; no definite D call. This CDR3 comprises 14 residues. CDR1 SGHAT and CDR2 FQNNGV come from the germline V gene. Deletions cut 1 base from V and 1 base from J, with 7 bases between. The CDR3 here is CASSLVWGNTEAFF. CDR3 coding DNA: TGTGCCAGCAGCTTAGTCTGGGGGAACACTGAAGCTTTCTTT. Supplemented by reference TRBV11-2 and TRBJ1-1, the full variable domain reads EAGVAQSPRYKIIEKRQSVAFWCNPISGHATLYWYQQILGQGPKLLIQFQNNGVVDDSQLPKDRFSAERLKGVDSTLKIQPAKLEDSAVYLCASSLVWGNTEAFFGQGTRLTVV.

This clonotype was seen many times. The chain recombines TRBV5-1 with TRBJ2-1; 8 nucleotides match TRBD2. The CDR3 is 15 residues long. Germline V gene lookup returns CDR1 SGHRS and CDR2 YFSETQ. Trimming cost V 2 bases and J 6 bases; bases outside gene matches: 7. CDR3 loop: CASSLKGLDANEQFF. The CDR3 coding sequence is TGCGCCAGCAGCTTAAAGGGACTAGACGCCAATGAGCAGTTCTTC.

The chain employs TRBV12-3 or TRBV12-4 and TRBJ2-3, with D possibly matching TRBD1 (6 bases). V lost 5 bases and J 0 bases, leaving 12 bases between the germline ends. The CDR3 length is 15 residues. This CDR3 is CASSAGQSSTDTQYF. The DNA of the CDR3 is TGTGCCAGCAGTGCCGGACAGAGTAGCACAGATACGCAGTATTTT.

This clonotype was recorded at least ten times. This chain links TRBV27 with TRBJ2-7; 11 nucleotides agree with TRBD1. This CDR3 contains 17 residues. V lost 3 bases to trimming and J lost 5 bases; unmatched junction nucleotides: 12. Germline-derived CDR1 and CDR2 are MNHEY and SMNVEV (reference sequence). CDR3 in amino acids: CASSFSGQGVIQDEQYF. Written as DNA, the CDR3 is TGTGCCAGCAGTTTCTCGGGACAGGGGGTCATTCAGGACGAGCAGTACTTC.

This clonotype has only a few counts. J is TRBJ1-1 and V is TRBV5-6; D remains unclear. Germline V gene sequence: CDR1 SGHDT, CDR2 YYEEEE. The CDR3 is 16 amino acids. Trimming shortened V by 3 bases and J by 1 base, and 16 bases separated the two germline ends. The CDR3 region has the DNA TGTGCCAGCAGCTCCTACCAGGAGATAAGGAACACTGAAGCTTTCTTT. Translated, it gives CASSSYQEIRNTEAFF.

A word on this clonotype: A read error may explain this, as a much larger clone is one base away. V is TRBV19 and J is TRBJ1-2; 11 bases align to TRBD1. The CDR3 length is 16 residues. Germline CDR1 is LNHDA and CDR2 is SQIVND (reference sequence). Losses at the gene ends were 6 bases for V and 6 bases for J; bases not matched to a gene: 12. This CDR3 is CASSARTGGDMDGYTF. The DNA of the CDR3 is TGTGCCAGTAGCGCTCGGACAGGGGGCGATATGGATGGCTACACCTTC. Full variable domain (missing parts from reference TRBV19 and TRBJ1-2): DGGITQSPKYLFRKEGQNVTLSCEQNLNHDAMYWYRQDPGQGLRLIYYSQIVNDFQKGDIAEGYSVSREKKESFPLTVTSAQKNPTAFYLCASSARTGGDMDGYTFGSGTRLTVV.

As concerns this clonotype: A much larger clonotype is one base distant, so this may be a read error. V gene TRBV5-1 combines with J gene TRBJ2-1; 7 bases line up with TRBD1. This CDR3 contains 16 residues. Per germline, CDR1 SGHRS and CDR2 YFSETQ. V shed 2 bases and J 7 bases; nucleotides not matched to a gene: 12. As DNA, the CDR3 is TGCGCCAGCAGCTTCGGGACAGTATTGATGGGAAATGAGCAGTTCTTC. Protein sequence: CASSFGTVLMGNEQFF.

In its sample, this clonotype was seen a few times. V usage is TRBV5-1 and J usage is TRBJ2-5; the match to TRBD2 covers 9 bases. The CDR3 is 15 residues long. CDR1 is SGHRS, CDR2 YFSETQ, per germline. J was trimmed by 9 bases and V by 4 bases; bases with no gene match: 13. The CDR3, as DNA: TGCGCCAGCAGCAAGACAGTCCAGCGGGAGGAATCCCAGTACTTC. Its protein product is CASSKTVQREESQYF.

This clonotype was found many times. CDR3 amino acids: CASTNRHEQYF. CDR3 bases: TGTGCCAGCACAAACCGGCACGAGCAGTACTTC. The genes are TRBV28 and TRBJ2-7; D remains ambiguous. CDR3 length equals 11 residues. Trimming took 7 bases from V and 5 from J, leaving 9 bases between them. CDR1 is MDHEN and CDR2 is SYDVKM in the germline V gene.

This chain links TRBV9 with TRBJ2-1; 9 positions match TRBD2. V gave up 0 bases and J gave up 10 bases; unmatched junction bases: 20. Looked up from germline, CDR1 is SGDLS and CDR2 is YYNGEE. CDR3 size: 19 residues. CDR3 nucleotide sequence: TGTGCCAGCAGCGTAGTCCCCATGGCGGGAGGGGCCGCCGTTCAGGAGCAGTTCTTC. It codes for CASSVVPMAGGAAVQEQFF.

This clonotype has at least ten counts. The chain recombines TRBV6-2 or TRBV6-3 with TRBJ1-1, with D perhaps matching TRBD1 (6 bases). Trimming removed 7 bases from V and 0 bases from J, with 15 bases in between. CDR1 MNHEY and CDR2 SVGEGT come from the germline V gene. The CDR3 totals 15 residues. The CDR3 DNA is TGTGCCAGCAACTACGACCGGGACATGAACACTGAAGCTTTCTTT. Translating gives CASNYDRDMNTEAFF.

This clonotype occurred many times. The CDR3 loop reads CATSRDRGPPYGYTF. As DNA, the CDR3 is TGTGCCACCAGCAGAGATCGAGGCCCTCCTTATGGCTACACCTTC. The genes are TRBV15 and TRBJ1-2; D is unresolved. Between the trimmed V and J ends, which lost 0 bases and 5 bases, there was a span of 13 bases. The CDR3 is 15 amino acids. Germline V CDR1 and CDR2: LNHNV, YYDKDF (reference sequence). Drawing the rest from reference TRBV15 and TRBJ1-2, the complete variable domain is DAMVIQNPRYQVTQFGKPVTLSCSQTLNHNVMYWYQQKSSQAPKLLFHYYDKDFNNEADTPDNFQSRRPNTSFCFLDIRSPGLGDTAMYLCATSRDRGPPYGYTFGSGTRLTVV.

The chain has TRBV6-1 and TRBJ2-3; D may be TRBD2 (6 bases). This CDR3 has 14 amino acids. CDR1 is MNHNS and CDR2 is SASEGT in the germline V gene. V was cut by 5 bases and J by 2 bases, with 11 bases left in between. This CDR3 reads CASSLGGFTDTQYF. CDR3 nucleotide sequence: TGTGCCAGCAGTCTCGGGGGTTTCACAGATACGCAGTATTTT.

The chain couples TRBV7-2 to TRBJ1-5, with 7 bases lining up with TRBD1. V lost 5 bases, J lost 6 bases, and 10 bases stayed unmatched. Germline V gives CDR1 SGHTA, CDR2 FQGNSA. There are 15 residues in the CDR3. The CDR3 reads CASSETQGFTQPQHF. The DNA for the CDR3 is TGTGCCAGCAGCGAAACACAGGGGTTTACTCAGCCCCAGCATTTT.

CDR3 sequence: CASSEMGLSYEQYF. In DNA, the CDR3 is TGTGCCAGCAGTGAAATGGGTCTATCCTACGAGCAGTACTTC. The V call is TRBV6-1, the J call TRBJ2-7, with no clear D. Looked up from germline, CDR1 is MNHNS and CDR2 is SASEGT. The CDR3 consists of 14 residues. The V and J ends lost 2 bases and 1 base respectively, with 9 bases between them.

The gene calls are TRBV6-1 and TRBJ2-6; TRBD1 matches 8 bases. V shed 5 bases and J 0 bases; nucleotides not matched to a gene: 9. The CDR3 consists of 18 residues. The germline V gene encodes CDR1 MNHNS and CDR2 SASEGT. As DNA, the CDR3 is TGTGCCAGCAGTTCGCCGGACAGGGTATTCTCTGGGGCCAACGTCCTGACTTTC. Translated: CASSSPDRVFSGANVLTF.

This clonotype was counted between two and nine times. The DNA for the CDR3 is TGTGCCAGCAGCTTTCAAGAGGCCGGGGAGCTGTTTTTT. Translated: CASSFQEAGELFF. The V and J genes are TRBV11-2 and TRBJ2-2; D call uncertain. The CDR3 extends over 13 amino acids. Per the germline V gene, CDR1 is SGHAT and CDR2 is FQNNGV. V shed 3 bases and J shed 6 bases, with 8 bases lying between them.

V and J are TRBV19 and TRBJ1-5; possible D gene TRBD1, 6 bases. V gave up 6 bases and J gave up 4 bases, with 28 bases separating them. Germline loops: CDR1 LNHDA, CDR2 SQIVND (reference sequence). This CDR3 region has 19 residues. The CDR3 sequence: CASSHTWTEAGRGNQPQHF. The CDR3 nucleotides are TGTGCCAGTAGCCACACCTGGACAGAGGCGGGCCGCGGGAATCAGCCCCAGCATTTT.

Many counts were recorded for this clonotype. V and J are TRBV27 and TRBJ2-7; D is tentatively TRBD1 or TRBD2 (5 bases each). Germline loops: CDR1 MNHEY, CDR2 SMNVEV (reference sequence). The CDR3 is 13 amino acids. The V end was cut by 8 bases, the J end by 0 bases, with 11 bases between. CDR3 region: CASRGSFSYEQYF. The DNA for the CDR3 is TGTGCCAGCCGGGGCTCCTTCTCCTACGAGCAGTACTTC.

The chain carries TRBV19 and TRBJ2-2; weak D call: TRBD1 (5 bases). Trimming stripped 6 bases from V and 7 bases from J, with 24 bases between. Per the germline V gene, CDR1 is LNHDA and CDR2 is SQIVND (reference sequence). The CDR3 is 17 residues long. CDR3 coding DNA: TGTGCCAGTAGCATCCAACGGGCCAGGGATAGGAACGGGGAGCTGTTTTTT. Amino acid sequence: CASSIQRARDRNGELFF.

V gene TRBV10-3 combines with J gene TRBJ2-7, with D maybe TRBD1 (5 bases). The length of the CDR3 is 15 residues. The ends were cut back, 0 bases at V and 0 bases at J, with 9 bases in the middle. Germline CDR1 is ENHRY and CDR2 is SYGVKD. The CDR3, as DNA: TGTGCCATCAGTGAGTCGCAAGGGGTCTCCTACGAGCAGTACTTC. It is translated as CAISESQGVSYEQYF.

This clonotype has just a few counts. This chain links TRBV7-6 with TRBJ2-2; 10 bases agree with TRBD2. The CDR3 sequence is 17 residues long. Per germline, CDR1 SGHVS and CDR2 FNYEAQ. V lost 5 bases, J lost 5 bases, and 11 bases stayed unmatched. In nucleotides, the CDR3 is TGTGCCAGCAGCCGCGGCAGAGGACTAGCGGCGACCGGGGAGCTGTTTTTT. This sequence encodes CASSRGRGLAATGELFF. Supplemented by reference TRBV7-6 and TRBJ2-2, the full variable domain reads GAGVSQSPRYKVTKRGQDVALRCDPISGHVSLYWYRQALGQGPEFLTYFNYEAQQDKSGLPNDRFSAERPEGSISTLTIQRTEQRDSAMYRCASSRGRGLAATGELFFGEGSRLTVL.